The source of this T cell receptor beta chain is a study of blood T cell repertoires in COVID-19 (dated by TCRdb to 2018 to 2021). Background for the entire study: Collaborator samples came from the United States, Italy and Spain and covered acute and convalescent phases of COVID-19. The repertoires were released in a freely available public database meant as a resource for research on the immune response to SARS-CoV-2. The dataset comprised deeply sampled blood TCRbeta repertoires from subjects exposed to, actively infected with, or recovered from COVID-19. HLA class I and class II types, where available, came from metadata supplied by the sample provider rather than from assay-based typing. The prospective study material was composed of cDNA or gDNA derived from T cells, B-cell-depleted T cells, or PBMCs. A de-identified subject ID, COVID-19 status, age in years and sex were almost always included in the sample metadata. The samples were drawn from two sources: the first 160 participants of the ongoing ImmuneRACE study, and fewer than 1,500 subjects contributed by 6 global collaborators. Overall results and qualifications from the work: The quantity of clinical and demographic metadata differed by source and by participant and was supplied without curation.

A remark on this clone: Its antigen is unknown. The record has no base qualities; no much larger clone is one base away.

TCRbeta CDR3 regions were amplified from genomic DNA by means of the immunoSEQ Assay, a bias-controlled multiplex PCR. In the original analysis: The number of nucleated cells in each sample was estimated from the amplification of reference gene primers within the assay. To quantify the absolute abundance of each unique TCRbeta CDR3 rearrangement, sequence reads were collapsed and filtered. For each sample, productive Simpson clonality was calculated as the square root of Simpson's diversity index over productive rearrangements. What TCRdb holds here is the immuneACCESS table cut down to in-frame rearrangements. Part of the clones is not present; checked against another copy, under half of the missing clones reflect an unresolved V gene, and the others are unexplained. Clone size and V and J calls were adopted from that table, with D and trimming inferred from the DNA. The sample table records about 100,000 clones; approximately 88% of these occur just once. Jointly, the top ten make up around 7% of the sample.

The collaborating institutions used their own protocols to collect whole blood in K2EDTA tubes. For TCRbeta analysis, collaborator samples were shipped as frozen whole blood, as isolated PBMCs, or as DNA extracted from either sample type. The germline V gene provides CDR1 KGHSH and CDR2 LQKENI. Trimming removed 2 bases from V and 2 bases from J; the gene matches leave 10 bases unexplained. The CDR3 spans 17 residues, from the cysteine through the phenylalanine. Only the CDR3 DNA stays, 51 bases, in frame from base 1. Source material: peripheral blood. Recombination connected TRBV18 to TRBJ1-1, and TRBD1 matches 8 of the central bases. This receptor was taken from a man aged 45-65 years with active or convalescent COVID-19. The CDR3 region: CASSPRAQGVINTEAFF. Read as DNA, the sequence is TGTGCCAGCTCACCAAGGGCACAGGGGGTGATTAACACTGAAGCTTTCTTT.